The clone carrying this TCR beta chain was observed at least ten times. Its antigen is currently unknown. The source of the sample is a study of T cells in Graves' hyperthyroidism and ophthalmopathy. Study-wide results and limits: Within blood appeared most thyroid clonotypes that had expanded above 0.001.

This sample holds PBMCs from less than 11 ml fresh peripheral blood. Germline-derived CDR1 and CDR2 are SGHNT and YYREEE (reference sequence). The CDR3 has 16 amino acids. The V gene lost 4 bases and the J gene lost 1 base, with 17 bases spanning the gap. The investigators amplified TCR beta CDR3 regions from RNA transcripts. Researchers ran a first-round RT-PCR on the TCR CDR3 using the HTBI primer set. TCRdb reprocessed the multiplex PCR reads with MiXCR, giving one entry per CDR3 protein. This sample yields under 400,000 distinct CDR3 sequences, of which 15% to 20% are seen a single time; roughly a sixth belongs to the top ten.

The chain couples TRBV5-4 to TRBJ1-2, with TRBD1 as a possible D gene (5 bases). This receptor was identified in a woman in her forties with Graves' ophthalmopathy. What was sequenced was blood. The CDR3 protein is CASSPRVGLDNYGYTF. The CDR3 nucleotides read TGTGCCAGCAGCCCCCGGGTGGGACTGGATAACTATGGCTACACCTTC.